The 28 T cell receptor beta chains below come from one sample, sequenced in a study of T cell changes during pregnancy in multiple sclerosis. Libraries were prepared by immunoSEQ multiplex PCR; TCRdb keeps only in-frame clonotypes and omits some of them. The table has around 45,000 clones, approximately 91% seen once. The material sequenced was CD4+ T cells from peripheral blood mononuclear cells, taken in the second trimester of pregnancy. Receptors originate from a female donor in good health, enrolled as a control in a pregnancy study.

V and J are TRBV18 and TRBJ2-3; TRBD1 matches 7 bases. V was pared by 5 bases and J by 4 bases, with 3 bases of the junction left unmatched. The germline gives CDR1 KGHSH, CDR2 LQKENI. The CDR3 sequence is 13 residues long. This chain's CDR3 is CASSTGTADTQYF. In DNA form, the CDR3 reads TGTGCCAGCTCAACCGGGACAGCAGATACGCAGTATTTT.

The J gene is TRBJ2-3, the V gene TRBV6-5, with 7 bases identical to TRBD2. From germline, CDR1 is MNHEY and CDR2 SVGAGI. The junction had 10 bases not matched to a gene; V was cut back by 0 bases and J by 7 bases. CDR3 length equals 16 residues. The CDR3 nucleotides read TGTGCCAGCAGTTACTCCTTTTCGGGAGGCGGGAATACGCAGTATTTT. The encoded protein is CASSYSFSGGGNTQYF.

The chain joins TRBV5-1 to TRBJ2-3, with TRBD2 matching 9 bases. The CDR3 length is 17 residues. Germline CDR1 and CDR2: SGHRS and YFSETQ. V lost 3 bases and J lost 3; bases outside the gene matches: 11. CDR3: CASSSTPGLAETDTQYF. As DNA, the CDR3 is TGCGCCAGCAGCTCCACTCCGGGACTAGCCGAAACAGATACGCAGTATTTT.

V usage is TRBV4-3 and J usage is TRBJ2-1; no reliable D call. Germline V CDR1 and CDR2: LGHNA, YSLEER. Trimming left V 0 bases short and J 10 bases short, with 19 bases between. The CDR3 sequence is 16 residues long. The CDR3 protein is CASSQDPPRPYQEQFF. CDR3 sequence (DNA): TGCGCCAGCAGCCAAGATCCCCCCAGGCCCTATCAGGAGCAGTTCTTC.

The gene calls are TRBV20-1 and TRBJ2-7, with D hard to call. V gave up 6 bases and J gave up 3 bases, with 6 bases separating them. This CDR3 is built from 10 residues. The V gene's germline CDR1 is DFQATT and CDR2 SNEGSKA (reference sequence). The CDR3 reads CSASHYEQYF. CDR3 nucleotide sequence: TGCAGTGCGTCACACTACGAGCAGTACTTC.

The chain is built from TRBV15 and TRBJ2-1; 7 bases match TRBD2. Germline CDR1 and CDR2: LNHNV and YYDKDF (reference sequence). CDR3 length: 14 amino acids. Unmatched junction bases numbered 7, after V lost 1 base and J lost 10 bases. The CDR3 region is CATSRGASGGEQFF. The CDR3 nucleotides are TGTGCCACCAGCAGAGGGGCTAGCGGCGGAGAGCAGTTCTTC.

V is TRBV9 and J is TRBJ2-7, with no clear D. V shed 2 bases and J shed 0 bases, with 9 bases lying between them. CDR3 length: 14 amino acids. Per germline, CDR1 SGDLS and CDR2 YYNGEE. CDR3 in DNA: TGTGCCAGCAGCGTTCGGTCTAGCTCCTACGAGCAGTACTTC. As protein: CASSVRSSSYEQYF.

V is TRBV6-1 and J is TRBJ2-1, with 12 nucleotides matching TRBD2. The CDR3 has 14 residues. Unmatched junction bases numbered 6, after V lost 7 bases and J lost 8 bases. Looked up from germline, CDR1 is MNHNS and CDR2 is SASEGT. Here the CDR3 reads CASTGLAGWDEQFF. In DNA, the CDR3 is TGTGCCAGCACCGGACTAGCGGGATGGGATGAGCAGTTCTTC.

This chain connects TRBV6-5 to TRBJ1-1; D is perhaps TRBD1 (6 bases). Looked up from germline, CDR1 is MNHEY and CDR2 is SVGAGI. V lost 0 bases and J 11 bases, leaving 13 bases between the germline ends. The CDR3 runs 13 residues. CDR3 in DNA: TGTGCCAGCAGTTACTCCCCAGGGGCCTGGGCTTTCTTT. It specifies CASSYSPGAWAFF.

The chain uses TRBV19 and TRBJ2-5, with 8 bases aligning to TRBD2. Unmatched junction bases numbered 14, after V lost 5 bases and J lost 12 bases. The CDR3 runs to 14 residues. Germline loops: CDR1 LNHDA, CDR2 SQIVND (reference sequence). The CDR3 coding sequence is TGTGCCAGTAGTGGACTAGCCTTCCCAAGAGGCAAGTACTTC. Its translation is CASSGLAFPRGKYF.

The rearrangement joins TRBV7-3 to TRBJ2-3; D perhaps matches TRBD2 (6 bases). The length of the CDR3 is 14 residues. The germline V gene has CDR1 SGHTA and CDR2 FQGTGA. V shed 4 bases and J shed 5 bases, with 13 bases lying between them. CDR3 DNA sequence: TGTGCCAGCAGCTCGCGGGGTTCCGGAGATACGCAGTATTTT. It yields the protein CASSSRGSGDTQYF.

The rearrangement links TRBV11-1 to TRBJ1-2; possible D gene TRBD1, 5 bases. CDR1 and CDR2 (germline): SGHAT, FQDESV (reference sequence). CDR3 length equals 12 residues. Trimming took 3 bases from V and 8 from J, leaving 10 bases between them. Here the CDR3 reads CASSFSGGGYTF. DNA for the CDR3: TGTGCCAGCAGCTTTTCGGGGGGAGGCTACACCTTC. The whole variable domain, remainder taken from reference TRBV11-1 and TRBJ1-2, is EAEVAQSPRYKITEKSQAVAFWCDPISGHATLYWYRQILGQGPELLVQFQDESVVDDSQLPKDRFSAERLKGVDSTLKIQPAELGDSAMYLCASSFSGGGYTFGSGTRLTVV.

This rearrangement joins TRBV6-1 to TRBJ2-7; TRBD2 aligns across 7 bases. The J segment lost 2 bases and the V segment lost 6 bases, leaving 4 bases of the junction unmatched. CDR3 length: 13 residues. Germline V gives CDR1 MNHNS, CDR2 SASEGT. The CDR3 nucleotides read TGTGCCAGCAGGGCTAGCGGAACCTACGAGCAGTACTTC. The encoded protein is CASRASGTYEQYF.

The chain has TRBV6-1 and TRBJ1-1; D is ambiguous. V dropped 2 bases and J dropped 6 bases, with 4 bases sitting between them. The CDR3 loop spans 11 amino acids. Looked up from germline, CDR1 is MNHNS and CDR2 is SASEGT. This CDR3 is CASSESSEAFF. For the CDR3, the DNA is TGTGCCAGCAGTGAAAGCTCTGAAGCTTTCTTT.

The chain recombines TRBV5-1 with TRBJ1-4; D gene unclear. V lost 0 bases, J lost 7 bases, and 10 bases lay in between. CDR3 length: 14 residues. Per germline, CDR1 SGHRS and CDR2 YFSETQ. The CDR3: CASSLVEDGEKLFF. CDR3 coding DNA: TGCGCCAGCAGCTTGGTGGAGGACGGTGAAAAACTGTTTTTT.

The gene calls are TRBV29-1 and TRBJ2-3, with 8 bases fitting TRBD1. The germline gives CDR1 SQVTM, CDR2 ANQGSEA. The CDR3 consists of 14 residues. Trimming cost V 7 bases and J 6 bases; bases outside gene matches: 12. The CDR3 loop is CSGRLTGVWDTQYF. CDR3 sequence (DNA): TGCAGCGGACGACTGACAGGGGTGTGGGATACGCAGTATTTT.

The J gene is TRBJ2-4, the V gene TRBV7-2, with 10 bases lining up with TRBD2. The CDR3 covers 17 residues. V lost 6 bases, J lost 4 bases, and 12 bases stayed unmatched. CDR1 is SGHTA, CDR2 FQGNSA, per germline. CDR3 in DNA: TGTGCCAGCAGTCAATTACCCCCACTAGCGGGGAAAAACATTCAGTACTTC. It specifies CASSQLPPLAGKNIQYF.

The chain carries TRBV5-4 and TRBJ2-1, with D tentatively TRBD2 (5 bases). V lost 5 bases, J lost 0 bases, and 12 bases lay in between. Germline loops: CDR1 SGHNT, CDR2 YYREEE (reference sequence). This CDR3 is built from 15 residues. This CDR3 reads CASRPLVSSYNEQFF. In DNA, the CDR3 is TGTGCCAGCAGGCCACTAGTAAGCTCCTACAATGAGCAGTTCTTC.

This chain links TRBV25-1 with TRBJ1-2; a weak D match, TRBD1 (6 bases). The CDR3 is 16 residues long. V was cut by 3 bases and J by 4 bases, with 18 bases left in between. Germline V lookup: CDR1 MGHDK, CDR2 SYGVNS. CDR3 nucleotide sequence: TGTGCCAGCAGTGATTTCTCCGGGACAACAATCTATGGCTACACCTTC. As protein: CASSDFSGTTIYGYTF.

The chain recombines TRBV10-2 with TRBJ2-3, with D possibly being TRBD2 (7 bases). Germline-derived CDR1 and CDR2 are WSHSY and SAAADI. The CDR3 sequence is 14 residues long. V shed 3 bases and J shed 7 bases, with 14 bases lying between them. Here the CDR3 DNA reads TGCGCCAGCAGTGAATCGGGGGGCGCGAATACGCAGTATTTT. Protein sequence: CASSESGGANTQYF.

V and J are TRBV4-1 and TRBJ2-2; tentative D call: TRBD2 (5 bases). CDR3 length: 20 amino acids. Trimming took off 4 bases at V and 0 bases at J, with 24 bases between the two ends. Germline values: CDR1 MGHRA, CDR2 YSYEKL. The CDR3 loop is CASSPSRSIVSGANTGELFF. Here the CDR3 DNA reads TGCGCCAGCAGCCCCTCCAGGTCCATTGTCAGCGGTGCGAACACCGGGGAGCTGTTTTTT.

The V call is TRBV7-9, the J call TRBJ2-1; TRBD2 matches at 11 bases. Germline-derived CDR1 and CDR2 are SEHNR and FQNEAQ (reference sequence). This CDR3 contains 16 residues. V lost 4 bases to trimming and J lost 4 bases; unmatched junction nucleotides: 6. CDR3 nucleotide sequence: TGTGCCAGCAGCTCCGCCCTAGCGGGGGGTTACAATGAGCAGTTCTTC. Protein: CASSSALAGGYNEQFF.

The chain carries TRBV7-2 and TRBJ2-1, with 14 bases that match TRBD2. The CDR3 consists of 17 residues. Looked up from germline, CDR1 is SGHTA and CDR2 is FQGNSA. V lost 2 bases and J lost 10; bases outside the gene matches: 10. The CDR3 DNA reads TGTGCCAGCAGCTTACGACGAGGGACTAGCGGGAGAGACGAGCAGTTCTTC. Translation: CASSLRRGTSGRDEQFF.

This clone showed up just a few times. The chain recombines TRBV11-2 with TRBJ1-2; possible D gene TRBD1, 6 bases. Per the germline V gene, CDR1 is SGHAT and CDR2 is FQNNGV. The CDR3 runs 16 residues. With 6 bases removed from V and 4 bases from J, the gap between germline ends came to 21 bases. CDR3: CASRKTGQGVSYGYTF. CDR3 sequence (DNA): TGTGCCAGCAGAAAAACGGGACAAGGAGTGAGCTATGGCTACACCTTC.

J is TRBJ2-6 and V is TRBV4-1; D not certain. The CDR3 is 16 residues long. The germline gives CDR1 MGHRA, CDR2 YSYEKL. V was clipped by 1 base and J by 1 base, with 8 bases between them. CDR3 in amino acids: CASSQVWASGANVLTF. CDR3 bases: TGCGCCAGCAGCCAAGTCTGGGCATCTGGGGCCAACGTCCTGACTTTC.

CDR3 sequence: CASSLGSSGSWDEQYF. DNA of the CDR3: TGCGCCAGCAGCTTGGGGAGTAGCGGGAGTTGGGACGAGCAGTACTTC. The rearrangement uses TRBV5-1 and TRBJ2-7, with 9 bases aligning to TRBD2. Germline trimming cut 0 bases from V and 5 bases from J; bases unmatched to any gene: 9. The germline V gene has CDR1 SGHRS and CDR2 YFSETQ. CDR3 length: 16 amino acids.

The table lists this clone with a count of one. The CDR3, as DNA: TGTGCCTTAACCAGAGGGAACACTGAAGCTTTCTTT. Translated: CALTRGNTEAFF. The chain carries TRBV30 and TRBJ1-1; D not certain. Germline CDR1 GTSNPN, CDR2 SVGIG (reference sequence). This CDR3 is built from 12 residues. V shed 7 bases and J shed 1 base, with 10 bases lying between them.

The chain couples TRBV7-9 to TRBJ2-3; D gene uncertain. The CDR3 is made up of 12 amino acids. The germline gives CDR1 SEHNR, CDR2 FQNEAQ (reference sequence). Trimming shortened V by 3 bases and J by 1 base, and 2 bases separated the two germline ends. The CDR3 region is CASSFGTDTQYF. The CDR3 bases are TGTGCCAGCAGCTTCGGCACAGATACGCAGTATTTT.